This paragraph reports one T cell receptor beta chain. Its specific antigen is unknown. No much larger clone is present one base from it, and per-base qualities are unavailable. The sample comes from a study of blood T cell repertoires in COVID-19 (dated by TCRdb to the early 2020s). Notes on the research overall: Collaborator samples came from the United States, Italy and Spain and covered acute and convalescent phases of COVID-19. The prospective study material was composed of cDNA or gDNA derived from T cells, B-cell-depleted T cells, or PBMCs. Subjects who had been exposed to COVID-19, were actively infected with it, or had recovered from it provided the deeply sampled blood TCRbeta repertoires that made up the dataset. The repertoires were released in a freely available public database meant as a resource for research on the immune response to SARS-CoV-2. Samples came from the ongoing ImmuneRACE study (first 160 participants) plus 1,254 subjects from 6 global collaborators. The sample metadata nearly always contained a de-identified subject ID, COVID-19 status, age in years and sex. Where available, HLA class I and class II types were taken from metadata supplied by the sample provider and were not determined by assay-based typing. The full study reports these points: How much clinical and demographic metadata was included differed by source and by participant, and the metadata was provided uncurated.

CDR3 length: 14 amino acids, cysteine to phenylalanine. Only the CDR3 DNA is retained, 42 bases long and in frame from the first base. After removal of 5 bases from V and 4 bases from J, the junction retains 3 bases not matched to a gene. The germline V gene sets CDR1 to MNHEY and CDR2 to SVGAGI. Each collaborating institution followed its own protocols to collect whole blood in K2EDTA tubes. For TCRbeta analysis, collaborators shipped samples as frozen whole blood, isolated PBMCs, or DNA extracted from either of those sample types. The immunoSEQ Assay, a bias-controlled multiplex PCR, was used to amplify TCRbeta CDR3 regions from genomic DNA. From the authors' description of their analysis: The number of nucleated cells in each sample was estimated by amplification of reference gene primers within the assay. Sequence reads were collapsed and filtered to measure the absolute abundance of every unique TCRbeta CDR3 rearrangement. Productive Simpson clonality was computed per sample as the square root of Simpson's diversity index over productive rearrangements. This immuneACCESS table, as held by TCRdb, lists in-frame sequences with V and J called but not all clones. Of the missing ones, under half trace to an unresolved V gene in checked studies; the others have no known cause. V, J and clone size were drawn from that table, and D and trimming were deduced from the DNA. This sample has some 300,000 clones in its table, and around 90% of those were observed once. The top ten constitute about 2% of the sample.

This sequence uses TRBV6-5 and TRBJ2-7; 12 nucleotides in the junction match TRBD2. The specimen was peripheral blood. The TCR was taken from a young man with active or convalescent COVID-19. The CDR3 loop reads CASSRTSGAYEQYF. The base sequence is TGTGCCAGCAGTAGGACTAGCGGGGCTTACGAGCAGTACTTC.